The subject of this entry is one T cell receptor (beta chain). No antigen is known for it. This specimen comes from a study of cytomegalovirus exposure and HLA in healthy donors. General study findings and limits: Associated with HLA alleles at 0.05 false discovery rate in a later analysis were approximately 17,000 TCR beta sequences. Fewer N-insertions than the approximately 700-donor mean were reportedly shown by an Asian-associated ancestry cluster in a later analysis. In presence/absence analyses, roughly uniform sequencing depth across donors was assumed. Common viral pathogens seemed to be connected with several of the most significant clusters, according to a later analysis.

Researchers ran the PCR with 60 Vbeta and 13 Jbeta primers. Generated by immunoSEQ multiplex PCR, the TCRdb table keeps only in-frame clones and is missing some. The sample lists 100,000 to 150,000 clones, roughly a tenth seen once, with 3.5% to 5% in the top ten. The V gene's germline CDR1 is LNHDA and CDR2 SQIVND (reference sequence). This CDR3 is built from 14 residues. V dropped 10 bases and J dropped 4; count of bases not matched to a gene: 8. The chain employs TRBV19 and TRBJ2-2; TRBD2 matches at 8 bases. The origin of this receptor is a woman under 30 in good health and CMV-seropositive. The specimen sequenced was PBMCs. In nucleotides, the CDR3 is TGTGCCACCTCACTAGCGGTTACCACCGGGGAGCTGTTTTTT. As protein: CATSLAVTTGELFF.